This T cell receptor beta chain appears in the sequencing data of a study of regulatory T cells in long-lasting Graves disease. Study-wide results and caveats: Persistent disease favored TRBV28, TRBJ1-2 and TRBJ2-5.

The CDR3 has 13 amino acids. The V gene's germline CDR1 is SGHTA and CDR2 FQGNSA. V was trimmed by 5 bases and J by 1 base, leaving 9 bases between them. Time point specified: newly diagnosed GD, antithyroid drugs for less than 3 months. After RNA was extracted from PBMCs, the TCR library was made from it. Many counts were recorded for this clonotype. Its antigen is still unknown. Researchers made TCR beta libraries by using iRepertoire HTBI primers and running Arm-PCR on CDR3 regions. TCRdb passed the multiplex PCR reads through MiXCR, listing each CDR3 protein once. The sample records roughly 500,000 distinct CDR3 sequences, 13% being singletons. These same records also appear under a second study, on T cells in Graves' hyperthyroidism and ophthalmopathy. As reported in that work: Patients aged 18 to 65 had newly diagnosed hyperthyroidism that had lasted under 2 months. RT-PCR in the first round (using the HTBI primer set) targeted the TCR CDR3. Stable hyperthyroidism was separated from ophthalmopathy by a model based on 13 V-J features.

The chain has TRBV7-2 and TRBJ2-7; D is possibly TRBD2 (5 bases). The specimen comprised peripheral blood mononuclear cells (PBMCs), sampled at new diagnosis, from a patient treated with antithyroid drugs. This clonotype was obtained from a man younger than 45 with Graves disease. The CDR3 DNA follows: TGTGCCAGCAGCGACTACAATTCCTACGAGCAGTACTTC. Translation: CASSDYNSYEQYF.